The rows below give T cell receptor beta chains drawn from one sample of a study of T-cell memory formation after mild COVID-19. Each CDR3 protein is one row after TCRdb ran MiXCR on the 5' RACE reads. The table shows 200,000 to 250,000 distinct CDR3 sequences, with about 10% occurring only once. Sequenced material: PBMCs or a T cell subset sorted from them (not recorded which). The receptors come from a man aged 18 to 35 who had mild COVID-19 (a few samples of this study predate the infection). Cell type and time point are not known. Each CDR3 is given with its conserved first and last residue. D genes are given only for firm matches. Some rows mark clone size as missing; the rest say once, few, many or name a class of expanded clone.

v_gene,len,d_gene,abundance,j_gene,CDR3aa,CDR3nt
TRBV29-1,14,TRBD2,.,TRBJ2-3,CSVVGGGAVDTQYF,TGCAGCGTTGTGGGCGGGGGGGCAGTAGATACGCAGTATTTT
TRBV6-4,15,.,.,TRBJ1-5,CASMGIPRSNQPQHF,TGTGCCAGCATGGGGATCCCGAGGAGCAATCAGCCCCAGCATTTT
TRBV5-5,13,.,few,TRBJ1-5,CASSLSEDQPQHF,TGTGCCAGCAGCCTCTCAGAGGATCAGCCCCAGCATTTT
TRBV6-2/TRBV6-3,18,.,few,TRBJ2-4,CASSYSLDRLTAKNIQYF,TGTGCCAGCAGTTACTCGTTGGACAGATTAACAGCCAAAAACATTCAGTACTTC
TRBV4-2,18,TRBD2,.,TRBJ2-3,CASSQDPSVGGASDTQYF,TGTGCCAGCAGCCAAGATCCCTCCGTCGGGGGGGCCTCAGATACGCAGTATTTT
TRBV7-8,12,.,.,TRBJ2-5,CASSPTRGSQYF,TGTGCCAGCAGCCCCACTCGGGGTTCCCAGTACTTC
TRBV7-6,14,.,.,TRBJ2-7,CASSYGPGIYEQYF,TGTGCCAGCAGCTACGGACCGGGGATCTACGAGCAGTACTTC
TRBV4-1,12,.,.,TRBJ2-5,CASSQGSETQYF,TGCGCCAGCAGCCAAGGTAGCGAGACCCAGTACTTC
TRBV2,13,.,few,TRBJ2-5,CASASGQVETQYF,TGTGCCAGCGCCTCGGGGCAGGTAGAGACCCAGTACTTC
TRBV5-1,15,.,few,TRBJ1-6,CASSLNTGHNSPLHF,TGCGCCAGCAGCTTGAACACAGGGCATAATTCACCCCTCCACTTT
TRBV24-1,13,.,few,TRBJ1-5,CATSPRGDQPQHF,TGTGCCACCAGTCCTCGGGGCGATCAGCCCCAGCATTTT
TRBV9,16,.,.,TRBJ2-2,CASSVAGGSNTGELFF,TGTGCCAGCAGCGTAGCCGGGGGTTCGAACACCGGGGAGCTGTTTTTT
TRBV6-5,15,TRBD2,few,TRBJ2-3,CASSSPGTRSDTQYF,TGTGCCAGCAGTTCCCCCGGGACTAGGTCAGATACGCAGTATTTT
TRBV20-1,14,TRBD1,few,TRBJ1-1,CSASWTGEGTEAFF,TGCAGTGCTAGCTGGACAGGGGAGGGGACTGAAGCTTTCTTT
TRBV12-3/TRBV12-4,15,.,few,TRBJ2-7,CASSFLGSPAYEQYF,TGTGCCAGCAGTTTTCTGGGCAGTCCCGCCTACGAGCAGTACTTC
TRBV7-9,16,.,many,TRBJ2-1,CASIKVRGDSYNEQFF,TGTGCCAGCATCAAGGTGCGGGGAGACTCCTACAATGAGCAGTTCTTC
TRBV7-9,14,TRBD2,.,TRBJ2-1,CASSSSGGFREQFF,TGTGCCAGCAGCTCTAGCGGGGGTTTCCGTGAGCAGTTCTTC
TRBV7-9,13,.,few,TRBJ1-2,CASSLAGSYGYTF,TGTGCCAGCAGCTTAGCAGGCAGCTATGGCTACACCTTC
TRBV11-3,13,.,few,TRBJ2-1,CASSRPEENEQFF,TGTGCCAGCAGCCGGCCGGAGGAGAATGAGCAGTTCTTC
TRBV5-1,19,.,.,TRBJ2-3,CASSLVGGPITPYTDTQYF,TGCGCCAGCAGCTTGGTTGGGGGGCCGATTACCCCCTACACAGATACGCAGTATTTT
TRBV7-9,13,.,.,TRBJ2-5,CASSFAAGGTQYF,TGTGCCAGCAGCTTCGCAGCCGGAGGGACCCAGTACTTC
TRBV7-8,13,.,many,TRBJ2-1,CASSLDRANEQFF,TGTGCCAGCAGCTTAGACAGAGCCAATGAGCAGTTCTTC
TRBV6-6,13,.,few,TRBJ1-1,CASSYTGDTEAFF,TGTGCCAGCAGTTATACCGGGGACACTGAAGCTTTCTTT
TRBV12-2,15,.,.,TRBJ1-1,CASRSRDRVRTEAFF,TGTGCAAGTCGCTCTAGGGACAGGGTGCGCACTGAAGCTTTCTTT
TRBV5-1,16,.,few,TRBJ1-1,CASHTTTSGPNTEAFF,TGCGCCAGCCACACGACTACCTCGGGCCCAAACACTGAAGCTTTCTTT
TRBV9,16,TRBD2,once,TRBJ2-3,CASSVELAGSTDTQYF,TGTGCCAGCAGCGTAGAACTAGCGGGTAGCACAGATACGCAGTATTTT
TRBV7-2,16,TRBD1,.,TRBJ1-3,CASSLTGQGSGNTIYF,TGTGCCAGCAGTTTAACGGGACAGGGGTCCGGAAACACCATATATTTT
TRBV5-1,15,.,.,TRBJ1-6,CASSFRSDGGSPLHF,TGCGCCAGCAGCTTCCGTTCGGATGGGGGTTCACCCCTCCACTTT
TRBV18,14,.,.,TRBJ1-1,CASSPFRVSTEAFF,TGTGCCAGCTCACCTTTCAGGGTAAGCACTGAAGCTTTCTTT
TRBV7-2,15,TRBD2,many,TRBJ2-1,CASSLVAGGPNEQFF,TGTGCCAGCAGCTTAGTCGCGGGGGGGCCTAATGAGCAGTTCTTC
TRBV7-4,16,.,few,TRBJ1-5,CASSFRGGDSNQPQHF,TGTGCCAGCAGCTTTCGCGGGGGGGATAGCAATCAGCCCCAGCATTTT
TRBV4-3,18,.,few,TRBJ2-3,CASSQESRGPLSTDTQYF,TGCGCCAGCAGCCAAGAGTCCCGGGGCCCCCTTAGCACAGATACGCAGTATTTT
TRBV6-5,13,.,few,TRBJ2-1,CASRRGSYNEQFF,TGTGCCAGCAGACGGGGGTCCTACAATGAGCAGTTCTTC
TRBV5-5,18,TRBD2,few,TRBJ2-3,CASSLDPPGSGGLDTQYF,TGTGCCAGCAGCTTGGACCCCCCCGGGAGCGGGGGGTTAGATACGCAGTATTTT
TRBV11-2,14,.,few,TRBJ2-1,CASSRSNLYNEQFF,TGTGCCAGCAGCCGCAGTAACCTATACAATGAGCAGTTCTTC
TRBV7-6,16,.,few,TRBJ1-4,CASSPMAASTNEKLFF,TGTGCCAGCAGTCCTATGGCGGCATCGACTAATGAAAAACTGTTTTTT
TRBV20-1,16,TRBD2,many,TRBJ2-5,CSARDTSGGAAETQYF,TGCAGTGCTAGAGATACTAGCGGGGGGGCCGCAGAGACCCAGTACTTC
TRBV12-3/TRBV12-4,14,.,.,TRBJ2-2,CASTAGGHTGELFF,TGTGCCAGCACGGCAGGGGGGCACACCGGGGAGCTGTTTTTT
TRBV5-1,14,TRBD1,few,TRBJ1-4,CASSSGTGSEKLFF,TGCGCCAGCAGCTCCGGGACAGGGAGTGAAAAACTGTTTTTT
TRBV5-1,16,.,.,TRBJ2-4,CASSLVRVQAKNIQYF,TGCGCCAGCAGCTTGGTTCGGGTCCAAGCCAAAAACATTCAGTACTTC
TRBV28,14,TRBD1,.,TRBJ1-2,CASSTDRVWYGYTF,TGTGCCAGCAGTACAGACAGGGTTTGGTATGGCTACACCTTC
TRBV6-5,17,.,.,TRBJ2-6,CASSDREGTPGANVLTF,TGTGCCAGCAGCGACAGGGAAGGGACTCCTGGGGCCAACGTCCTGACTTTC
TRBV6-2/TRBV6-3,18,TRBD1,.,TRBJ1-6,CASSFSTGRSSYNSPLHF,TGTGCCAGCAGTTTCTCGACAGGGCGGAGCTCCTATAATTCACCCCTCCACTTT
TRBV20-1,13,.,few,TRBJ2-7,CSAAARVTYEQYF,TGCAGTGCTGCCGCCAGGGTTACCTACGAGCAGTACTTC
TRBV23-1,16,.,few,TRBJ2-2,CASSRSWGTYTGELFF,TGCGCCAGCAGCAGAAGTTGGGGGACCTACACCGGGGAGCTGTTTTTT
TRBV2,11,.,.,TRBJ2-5,CASTTSLTQYF,TGTGCCAGTACAACCTCTCTGACCCAGTACTTC
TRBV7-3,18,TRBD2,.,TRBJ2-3,CASSFGLAGDPSTDTQYF,TGTGCCAGCAGCTTTGGACTAGCGGGGGACCCTAGCACAGATACGCAGTATTTT
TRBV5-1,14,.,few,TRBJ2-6,CASSWATGANVLTF,TGCGCCAGCAGCTGGGCAACTGGGGCCAACGTCCTGACTTTC
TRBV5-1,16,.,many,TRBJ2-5,CASSWRVAEYQETQYF,TGCGCCAGCAGCTGGAGGGTAGCGGAGTACCAAGAGACCCAGTACTTC
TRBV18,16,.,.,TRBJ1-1,CASSPTPARGNTEAFF,TGTGCCAGCTCACCAACCCCAGCGAGGGGCAACACTGAAGCTTTCTTT